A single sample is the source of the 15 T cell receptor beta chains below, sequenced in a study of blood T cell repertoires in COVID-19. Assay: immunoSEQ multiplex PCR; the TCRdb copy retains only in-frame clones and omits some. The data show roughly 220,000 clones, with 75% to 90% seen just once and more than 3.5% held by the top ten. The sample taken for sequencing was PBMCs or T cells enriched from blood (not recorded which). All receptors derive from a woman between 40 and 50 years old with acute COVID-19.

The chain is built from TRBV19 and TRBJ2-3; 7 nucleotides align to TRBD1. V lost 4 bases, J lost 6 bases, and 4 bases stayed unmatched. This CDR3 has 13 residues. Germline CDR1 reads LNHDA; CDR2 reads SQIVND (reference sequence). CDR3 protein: CASSTTGSDTQYF. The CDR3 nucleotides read TGTGCCAGTAGTACGACAGGGTCCGATACGCAGTATTTT. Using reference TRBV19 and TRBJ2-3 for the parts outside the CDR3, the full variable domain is DGGITQSPKYLFRKEGQNVTLSCEQNLNHDAMYWYRQDPGQGLRLIYYSQIVNDFQKGDIAEGYSVSREKKESFPLTVTSAQKNPTAFYLCASSTTGSDTQYFGPGTRLTVL.

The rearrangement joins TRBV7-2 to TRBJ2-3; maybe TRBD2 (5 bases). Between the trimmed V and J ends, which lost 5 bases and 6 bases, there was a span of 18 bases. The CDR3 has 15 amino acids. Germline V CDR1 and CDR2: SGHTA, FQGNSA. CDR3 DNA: TGTGCCAGCAGCATCGCCCGGGGATCATGGGATACGCAGTATTTT. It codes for CASSIARGSWDTQYF.

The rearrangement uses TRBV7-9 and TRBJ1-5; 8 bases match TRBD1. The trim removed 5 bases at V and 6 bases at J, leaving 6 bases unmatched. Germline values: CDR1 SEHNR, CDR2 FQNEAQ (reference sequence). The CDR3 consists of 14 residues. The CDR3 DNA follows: TGTGCCAGCAGCCCTCAGGGGGCCGGTCAGCCCCAGCATTTT. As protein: CASSPQGAGQPQHF.

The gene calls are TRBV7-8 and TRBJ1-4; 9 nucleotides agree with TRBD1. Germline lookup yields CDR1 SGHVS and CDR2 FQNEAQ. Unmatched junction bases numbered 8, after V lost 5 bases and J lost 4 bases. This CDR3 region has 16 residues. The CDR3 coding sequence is TGTGCCAGCAGCCGCGACAGGGGGGGCGGTAATGAAAAACTGTTTTTT. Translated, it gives CASSRDRGGGNEKLFF.

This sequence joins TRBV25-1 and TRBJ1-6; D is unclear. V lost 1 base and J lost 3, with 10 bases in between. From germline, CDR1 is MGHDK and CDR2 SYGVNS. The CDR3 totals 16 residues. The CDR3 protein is CASSESPAFYNSPLHF. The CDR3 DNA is TGTGCCAGCAGTGAATCACCAGCGTTCTATAATTCACCCCTCCACTTT. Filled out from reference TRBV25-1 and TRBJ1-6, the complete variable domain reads EADIYQTPRYLVIGTGKKITLECSQTMGHDKMYWYQQDPGMELHLIHYSYGVNSTEKGDLSSESTVSRIRTEHFPLTLESARPSHTSQYLCASSESPAFYNSPLHFGNGTRLTVT.

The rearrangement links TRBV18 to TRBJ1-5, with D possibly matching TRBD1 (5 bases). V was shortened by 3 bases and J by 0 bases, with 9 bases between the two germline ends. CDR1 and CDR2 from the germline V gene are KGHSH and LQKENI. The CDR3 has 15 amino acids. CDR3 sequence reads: CASSPQGNSNQPQHF. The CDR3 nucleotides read TGTGCCAGCTCACCCCAGGGTAATAGCAATCAGCCCCAGCATTTT.

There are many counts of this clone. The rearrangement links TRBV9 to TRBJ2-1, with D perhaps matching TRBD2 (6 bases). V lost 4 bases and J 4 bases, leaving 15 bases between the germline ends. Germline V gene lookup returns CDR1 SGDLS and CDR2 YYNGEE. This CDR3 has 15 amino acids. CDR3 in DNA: TGTGCCAGCAGCCCGGCGGGGACCACTTACAATGAGCAGTTCTTC. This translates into CASSPAGTTYNEQFF.

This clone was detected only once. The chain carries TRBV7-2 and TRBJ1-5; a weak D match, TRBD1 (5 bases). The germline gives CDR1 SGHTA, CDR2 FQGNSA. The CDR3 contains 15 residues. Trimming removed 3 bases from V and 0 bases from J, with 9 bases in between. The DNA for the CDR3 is TGTGCCAGCAGCTTGGGACTGCTTAGCAATCAGCCCCAGCATTTT. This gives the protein CASSLGLLSNQPQHF.

The CDR3 bases are TGTGCCAGCAGATTCGACAGGGGTGGGAATTCACCCCTCCACTTT. Translated, it gives CASRFDRGGNSPLHF. The rearrangement joins TRBV3-1 (or the pseudogene TRBV3-2) to TRBJ1-6, with 8 bases that match TRBD1. There are 15 residues in the CDR3. Trimming removed 6 bases from V and 7 bases from J; junction bases left unmatched: 8. CDR1 is LGHDT and CDR2 is YNNKEL in the germline V gene (reference sequence).

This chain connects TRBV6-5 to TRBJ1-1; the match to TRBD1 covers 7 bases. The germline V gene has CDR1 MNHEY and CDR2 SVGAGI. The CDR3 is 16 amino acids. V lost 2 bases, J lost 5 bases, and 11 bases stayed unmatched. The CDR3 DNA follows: TGTGCCAGCAGTTACATCCGGCTCAGGGGGAAGACTGAAGCTTTCTTT. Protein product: CASSYIRLRGKTEAFF.

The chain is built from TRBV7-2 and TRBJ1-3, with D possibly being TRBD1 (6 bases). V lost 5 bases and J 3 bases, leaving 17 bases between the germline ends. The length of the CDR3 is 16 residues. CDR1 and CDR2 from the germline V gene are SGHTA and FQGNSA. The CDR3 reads CASSLGGPVSGNTIYF. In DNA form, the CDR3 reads TGTGCCAGCAGCCTCGGGGGGCCGGTTAGTGGAAACACCATATATTTT.

The CDR3 loop reads CASSSRSGTGVAYEQYF. CDR3 DNA sequence: TGCGCCAGCAGCTCCCGGTCCGGGACAGGGGTTGCCTACGAGCAGTACTTC. J is TRBJ2-7 and V is TRBV5-1, with 10 bases lining up with TRBD1. CDR1 is SGHRS, CDR2 YFSETQ, per germline. Trimming cost V 3 bases and J 2 bases; bases outside gene matches: 11. CDR3 length equals 17 residues.

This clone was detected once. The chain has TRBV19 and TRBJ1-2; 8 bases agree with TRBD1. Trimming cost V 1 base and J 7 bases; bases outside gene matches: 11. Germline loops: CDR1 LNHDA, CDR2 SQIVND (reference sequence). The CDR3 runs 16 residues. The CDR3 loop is CASSIARPGGFGGYTF. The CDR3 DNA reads TGTGCCAGTAGTATAGCTCGGCCAGGGGGCTTCGGTGGCTACACCTTC.

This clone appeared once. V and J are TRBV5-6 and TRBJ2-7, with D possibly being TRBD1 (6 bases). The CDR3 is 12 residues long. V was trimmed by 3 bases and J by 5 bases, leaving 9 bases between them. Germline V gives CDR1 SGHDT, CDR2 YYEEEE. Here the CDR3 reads CASSSGDHEQYV. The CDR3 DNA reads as TGTGCCAGCAGCTCAGGGGACCACGAGCAGTACGTC.

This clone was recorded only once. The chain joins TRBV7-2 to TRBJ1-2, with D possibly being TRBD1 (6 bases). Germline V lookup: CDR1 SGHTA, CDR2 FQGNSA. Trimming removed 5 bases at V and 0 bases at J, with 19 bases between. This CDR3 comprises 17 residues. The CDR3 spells CASSPTGLGVANYGYTF. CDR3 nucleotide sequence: TGTGCCAGCAGCCCCACAGGGTTGGGGGTAGCTAACTATGGCTACACCTTC.